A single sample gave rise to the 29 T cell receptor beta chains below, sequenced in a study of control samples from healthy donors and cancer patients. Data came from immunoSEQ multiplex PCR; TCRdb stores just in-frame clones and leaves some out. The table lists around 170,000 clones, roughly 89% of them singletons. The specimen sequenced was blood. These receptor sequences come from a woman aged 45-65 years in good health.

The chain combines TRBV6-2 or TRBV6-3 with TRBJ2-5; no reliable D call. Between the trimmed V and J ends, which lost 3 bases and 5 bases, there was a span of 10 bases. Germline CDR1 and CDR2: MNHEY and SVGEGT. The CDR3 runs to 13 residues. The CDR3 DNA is TGTGCCAGCAGTTATAACCTAAGGGAGACCCAGTACTTC. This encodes CASSYNLRETQYF.

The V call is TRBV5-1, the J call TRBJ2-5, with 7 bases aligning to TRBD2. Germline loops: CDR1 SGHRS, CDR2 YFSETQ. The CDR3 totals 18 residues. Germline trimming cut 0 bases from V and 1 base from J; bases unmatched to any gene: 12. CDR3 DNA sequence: TGCGCCAGCAGCTTGGCGGATTTTCTTATAGCGGGCCAAGAGACCCAGTACTTC. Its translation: CASSLADFLIAGQETQYF.

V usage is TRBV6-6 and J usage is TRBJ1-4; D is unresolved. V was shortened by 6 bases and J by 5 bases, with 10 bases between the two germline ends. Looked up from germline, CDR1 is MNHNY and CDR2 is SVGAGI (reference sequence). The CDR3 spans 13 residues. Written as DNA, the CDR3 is TGTGCCAGCAGGTCGGCAGCAAATGAAAAACTGTTTTTT. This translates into CASRSAANEKLFF.

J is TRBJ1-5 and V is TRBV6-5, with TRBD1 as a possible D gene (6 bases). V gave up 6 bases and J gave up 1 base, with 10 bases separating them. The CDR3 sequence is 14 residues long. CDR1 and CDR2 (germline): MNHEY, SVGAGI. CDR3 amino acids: CASRKGGSNQPQHF. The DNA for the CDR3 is TGTGCCAGCAGGAAGGGGGGGAGCAATCAGCCCCAGCATTTT.

The CDR3 protein is CASSPIGFSGNTIYF. For the CDR3, the DNA is TGTGCCAGCAGCCCCATAGGGTTCTCTGGAAACACCATATATTTT. The V call is TRBV9, the J call TRBJ1-3; D is undetermined. Trimming removed 4 bases at V and 0 bases at J, with 11 bases between. Germline V gene lookup returns CDR1 SGDLS and CDR2 YYNGEE. There are 15 residues in the CDR3. Combining the CDR3 with reference TRBV9 and TRBJ1-3 gives the whole variable domain DSGVTQTPKHLITATGQRVTLRCSPRSGDLSVYWYQQSLDQGLQFLIQYYNGEERAKGNILERFSAQQFPDLHSELNLSSLELGDSALYFCASSPIGFSGNTIYFGEGSWLTVV.

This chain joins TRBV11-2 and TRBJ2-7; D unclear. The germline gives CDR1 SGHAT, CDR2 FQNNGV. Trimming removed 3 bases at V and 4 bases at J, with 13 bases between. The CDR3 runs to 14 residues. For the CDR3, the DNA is TGTGCCAGCAGCTTCGGTAGACGACTTTACGAGCAGTACTTC. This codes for CASSFGRRLYEQYF.

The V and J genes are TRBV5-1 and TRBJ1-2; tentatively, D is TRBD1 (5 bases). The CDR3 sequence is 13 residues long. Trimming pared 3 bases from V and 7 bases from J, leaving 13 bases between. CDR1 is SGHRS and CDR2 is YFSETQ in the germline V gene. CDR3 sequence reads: CASSWQGWGGYTF. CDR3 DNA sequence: TGCGCCAGCAGCTGGCAGGGTTGGGGTGGCTACACCTTC. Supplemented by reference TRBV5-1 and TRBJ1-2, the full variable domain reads KAGVTQTPRYLIKTRGQQVTLSCSPISGHRSVSWYQQTPGQGLQFLFEYFSETQRNKGNFPGRFSGRQFSNSRSEMNVSTLELGDSALYLCASSWQGWGGYTFGSGTRLTVV.

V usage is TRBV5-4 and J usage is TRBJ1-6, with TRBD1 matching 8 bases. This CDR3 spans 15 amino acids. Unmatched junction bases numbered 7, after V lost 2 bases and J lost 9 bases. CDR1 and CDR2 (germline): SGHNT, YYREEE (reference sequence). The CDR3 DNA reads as TGTGCCAGCAGCTTAGGACAGGGAAGGGTTTCACCCCTCCACTTT. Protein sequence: CASSLGQGRVSPLHF.

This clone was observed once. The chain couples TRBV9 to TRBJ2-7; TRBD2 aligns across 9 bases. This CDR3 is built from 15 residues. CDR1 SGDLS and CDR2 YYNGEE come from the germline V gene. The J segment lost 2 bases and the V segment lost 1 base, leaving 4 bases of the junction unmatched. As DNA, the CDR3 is TGTGCCAGCAGCGTATGGGCTAGCGGGACCTACGAGCAGTACTTC. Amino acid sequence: CASSVWASGTYEQYF.

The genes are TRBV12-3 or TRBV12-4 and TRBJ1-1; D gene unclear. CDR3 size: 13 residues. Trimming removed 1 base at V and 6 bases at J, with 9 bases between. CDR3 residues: CASSLGGIAEAFF. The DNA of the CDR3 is TGTGCCAGCAGTTTAGGAGGGATCGCTGAAGCTTTCTTT.

DNA for the CDR3: TGTGCCAGCAGCCGAATTGGGACAGGGGGCGGGAATCAGCCCCAGCATTTT. It is translated as CASSRIGTGGGNQPQHF. The rearrangement uses TRBV28 and TRBJ1-5, with 12 bases identical to TRBD1. With 6 bases clipped from V and 4 bases from J, the junction kept 10 bases outside the gene matches. This CDR3 has 17 residues. Germline values: CDR1 MDHEN, CDR2 SYDVKM.

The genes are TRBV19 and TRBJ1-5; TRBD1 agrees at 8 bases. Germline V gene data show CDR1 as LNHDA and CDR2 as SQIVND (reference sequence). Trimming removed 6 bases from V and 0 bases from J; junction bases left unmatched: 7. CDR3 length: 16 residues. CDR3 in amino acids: CASRSDRGYSNQPQHF. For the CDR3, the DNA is TGTGCCAGTAGATCCGACAGGGGATATAGCAATCAGCCCCAGCATTTT.

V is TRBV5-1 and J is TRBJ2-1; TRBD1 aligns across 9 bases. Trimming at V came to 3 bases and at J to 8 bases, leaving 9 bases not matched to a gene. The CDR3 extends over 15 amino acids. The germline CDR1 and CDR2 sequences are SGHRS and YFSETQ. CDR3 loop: CASSSGPGQGYEQFF. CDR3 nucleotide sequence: TGCGCCAGCAGCTCGGGTCCGGGACAGGGATATGAGCAGTTCTTC.

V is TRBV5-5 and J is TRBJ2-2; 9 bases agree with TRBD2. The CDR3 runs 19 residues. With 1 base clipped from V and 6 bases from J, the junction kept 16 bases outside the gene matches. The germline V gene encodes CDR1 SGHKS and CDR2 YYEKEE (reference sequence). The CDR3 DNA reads TGTGCCAGCAGCTTGTCAGCGGGGGGTTTGCTGCCTCGGGCCGGGGAGCTGTTTTTT. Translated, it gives CASSLSAGGLLPRAGELFF.

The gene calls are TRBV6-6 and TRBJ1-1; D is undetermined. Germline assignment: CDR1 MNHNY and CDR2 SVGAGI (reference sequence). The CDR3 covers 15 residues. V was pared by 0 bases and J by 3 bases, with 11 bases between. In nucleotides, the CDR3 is TGTGCCAGCAGTTACTCGATAAGGGTCGACACTGAAGCTTTCTTT. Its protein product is CASSYSIRVDTEAFF.

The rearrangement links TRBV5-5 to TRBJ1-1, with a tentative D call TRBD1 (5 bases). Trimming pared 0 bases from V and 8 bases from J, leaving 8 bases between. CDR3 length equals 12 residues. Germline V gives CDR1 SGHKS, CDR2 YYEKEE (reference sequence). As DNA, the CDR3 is TGTGCCAGCAGCTTGGCACGGGGGGAAGCTTTCTTT. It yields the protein CASSLARGEAFF.

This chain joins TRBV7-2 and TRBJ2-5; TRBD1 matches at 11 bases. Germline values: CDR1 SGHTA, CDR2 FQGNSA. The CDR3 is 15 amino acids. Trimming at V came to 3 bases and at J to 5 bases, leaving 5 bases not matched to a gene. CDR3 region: CASSLDRGRGETQYF. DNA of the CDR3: TGTGCCAGCAGCTTGGACAGGGGGCGCGGGGAGACCCAGTACTTC.

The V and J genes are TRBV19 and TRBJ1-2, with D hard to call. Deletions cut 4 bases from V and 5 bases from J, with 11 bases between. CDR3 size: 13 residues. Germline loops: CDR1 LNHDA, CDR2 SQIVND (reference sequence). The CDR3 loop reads CASSKAPGYGYTF. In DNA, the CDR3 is TGTGCCAGTAGTAAGGCCCCCGGGTATGGCTACACCTTC.

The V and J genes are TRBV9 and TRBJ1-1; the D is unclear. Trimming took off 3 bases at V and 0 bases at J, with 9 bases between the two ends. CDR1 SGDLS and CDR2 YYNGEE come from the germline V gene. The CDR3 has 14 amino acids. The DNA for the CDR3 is TGTGCCAGCAGCGGCAGAATGATGAACACTGAAGCTTTCTTT. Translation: CASSGRMMNTEAFF.

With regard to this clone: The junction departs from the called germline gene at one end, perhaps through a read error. The DNA of the CDR3 is TGTGCTAGCAGCCCGGGACGGTCCTACGAGCAGTACTTC. It is translated as CASSPGRSYEQYF. This chain uses TRBV7-7 with TRBJ2-7, with D tentatively TRBD1 or TRBD2 (5 bases each). Germline V gives CDR1 SSHAT, CDR2 FNYEAQ (reference sequence). CDR3 size: 13 residues.

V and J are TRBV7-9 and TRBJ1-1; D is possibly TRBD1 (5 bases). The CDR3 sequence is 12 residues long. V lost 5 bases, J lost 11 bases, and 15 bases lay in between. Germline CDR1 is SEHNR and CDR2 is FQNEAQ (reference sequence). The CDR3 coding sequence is TGTGCCAGCAGCGCGGACAAAGGGACCGCTTTCTTT. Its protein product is CASSADKGTAFF.

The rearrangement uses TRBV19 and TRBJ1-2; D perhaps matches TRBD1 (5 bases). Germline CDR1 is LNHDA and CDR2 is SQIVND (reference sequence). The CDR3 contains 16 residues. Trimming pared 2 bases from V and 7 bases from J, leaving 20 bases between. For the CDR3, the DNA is TGTGCCAGTAGTATATCGGGGGTAGGCAGAGGGTTTGGCTACACCTTC. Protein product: CASSISGVGRGFGYTF. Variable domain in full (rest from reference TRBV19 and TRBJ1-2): DGGITQSPKYLFRKEGQNVTLSCEQNLNHDAMYWYRQDPGQGLRLIYYSQIVNDFQKGDIAEGYSVSREKKESFPLTVTSAQKNPTAFYLCASSISGVGRGFGYTFGSGTRLTVV.

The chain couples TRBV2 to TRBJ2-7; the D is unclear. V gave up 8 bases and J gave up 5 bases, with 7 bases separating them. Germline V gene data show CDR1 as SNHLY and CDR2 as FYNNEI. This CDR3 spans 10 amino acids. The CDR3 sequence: CASLGNEQYF. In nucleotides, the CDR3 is TGTGCCAGCCTGGGCAACGAGCAGTACTTC.

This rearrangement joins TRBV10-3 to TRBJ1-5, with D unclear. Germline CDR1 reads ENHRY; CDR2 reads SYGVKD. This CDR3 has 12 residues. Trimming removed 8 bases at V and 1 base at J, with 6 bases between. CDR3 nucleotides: TGTGCCATCCGGGGAAGCAATCAGCCCCAGCATTTT. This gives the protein CAIRGSNQPQHF.

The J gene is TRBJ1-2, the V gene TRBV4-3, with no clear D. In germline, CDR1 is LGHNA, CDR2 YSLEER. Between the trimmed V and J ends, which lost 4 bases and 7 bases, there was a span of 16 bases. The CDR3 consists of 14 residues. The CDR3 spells CASSRSVPDLGYTF. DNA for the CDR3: TGCGCCAGCAGCCGAAGCGTGCCGGACCTTGGCTACACCTTC.

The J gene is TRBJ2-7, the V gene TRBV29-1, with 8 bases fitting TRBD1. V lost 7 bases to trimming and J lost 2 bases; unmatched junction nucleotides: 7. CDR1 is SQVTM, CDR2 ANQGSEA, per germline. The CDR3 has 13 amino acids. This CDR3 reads CSGGGGQAYEQYF. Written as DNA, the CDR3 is TGCAGCGGAGGAGGGGGACAGGCCTACGAGCAGTACTTC.

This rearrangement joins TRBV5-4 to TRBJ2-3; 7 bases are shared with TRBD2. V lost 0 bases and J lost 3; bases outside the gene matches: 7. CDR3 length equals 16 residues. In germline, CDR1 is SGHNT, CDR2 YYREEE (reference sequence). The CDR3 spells CASSLDQAGITDTQYF. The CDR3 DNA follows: TGTGCCAGCAGCTTGGATCAAGCGGGGATAACAGATACGCAGTATTTT.

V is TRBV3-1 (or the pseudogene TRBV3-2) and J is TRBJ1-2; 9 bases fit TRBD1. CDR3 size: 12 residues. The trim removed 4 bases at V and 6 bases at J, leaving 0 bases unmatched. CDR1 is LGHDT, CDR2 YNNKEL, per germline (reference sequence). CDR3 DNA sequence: TGTGCCAGCAGCCGGACAGGGGATGGCTACACCTTC. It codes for CASSRTGDGYTF.

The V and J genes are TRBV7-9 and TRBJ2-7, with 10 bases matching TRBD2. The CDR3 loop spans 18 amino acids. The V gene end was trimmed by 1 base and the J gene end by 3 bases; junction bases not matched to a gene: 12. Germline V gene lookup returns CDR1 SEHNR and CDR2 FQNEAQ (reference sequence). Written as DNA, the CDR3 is TGTGCCAGCAGCTTAGGAGTAGCGGGGGGTCCCTCTCACTACGAGCAGTACTTC. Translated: CASSLGVAGGPSHYEQYF.